A single sample is the source of the 17 T cell receptor beta chains below, sequenced in a study of T cells expressing NK-cell markers. After re-calling the 5' RACE reads, TCRdb lists one entry per CDR3 protein, DNA absent. This sample's table reports a few hundred thousand distinct CDR3 sequences. The sequencing sample was made of blood T cells: a sorted CD56 or NKG2C T cell subset, CD4+ or CD8+ T cells, or bulk PBMC T cells (not recorded which). The receptor source for this set is a young man in good health.

The V and J genes are TRBV12-3 or TRBV12-4 and TRBJ2-2; TCRdb's D call, TRBD1, is unchecked because there is no DNA. CDR3 length: 17 residues. This chain's CDR3 is CASNENAGPTNTGELFF.

The chain carries TRBV12-3 or TRBV12-4 and TRBJ1-4; lacking DNA, the TRBD1 call made by TCRdb goes unchecked. The CDR3 is 16 amino acids. The chain's CDR3 is CASLFGTGATNEKLFF.

This chain joins TRBV3-1 and TRBJ2-5; TCRdb returns TRBD2, unconfirmable since there is no DNA. Germline-derived CDR1 and CDR2 are LGHDT and YNNKEL (reference sequence). This CDR3 comprises 19 residues. CDR3 sequence: CASSQDRGLISRVQETQYF.

The chain is built from TRBV20-1 and TRBJ1-2. From germline, CDR1 is DFQATT and CDR2 SNEGSKA (reference sequence). The CDR3 runs to 13 residues. The CDR3 region is CSAREPRPYGYTF.

The chain couples TRBV7-9 to TRBJ2-3; TCRdb picks TRBD1, but there is no DNA to check that call. The CDR3 is 15 residues long. From germline, CDR1 is SEHNR and CDR2 FQNEAQ (reference sequence). CDR3 region: CASSYRGRNTDTQYF.

The chain links TRBV5-1 to TRBJ2-1. This CDR3 spans 14 amino acids. CDR1 SGHRS and CDR2 YFSETQ come from the germline V gene. This chain's CDR3 is CASSLERQNNEQFF.

The V and J genes are TRBV11-2 and TRBJ1-4. The V gene's germline CDR1 is SGHAT and CDR2 FQNNGV. The CDR3 spans 16 residues. CDR3: CASSLDLPTKNEKLFF.

The chain links TRBV4-2 to TRBJ2-1; absent DNA, TCRdb's TRBD2 call cannot be checked. The CDR3 has 17 amino acids. CDR1 and CDR2 from the germline V gene are LGHNA and YNFKEQ. The CDR3 here is CASSPTWGAETYNEQFF.

The V and J genes are TRBV29-1 and TRBJ2-5; the D call from TCRdb, TRBD1, cannot be confirmed without DNA. Germline V CDR1 and CDR2: SQVTM, ANQGSEA. This CDR3 is 14 amino acids long. CDR3 in amino acids: CSVDRAEITETQYF.

V and J are TRBV6-2 or TRBV6-3 and TRBJ1-3. The germline CDR1 and CDR2 sequences are MNHEY and SVGEGT. This CDR3 is built from 15 residues. This CDR3 is CASSYSAGLGNTIYF.

This sequence joins TRBV10-3 and TRBJ2-5; TCRdb proposes TRBD1, but this gene call is untestable without DNA. The germline gives CDR1 ENHRY, CDR2 SYGVKD. The CDR3 covers 11 residues. CDR3 region: CAIGAGETQYF.

This sequence joins TRBV14 and TRBJ2-7; TCRdb proposes TRBD2, but this gene call is untestable without DNA. CDR3 length: 16 residues. Per germline, CDR1 SGHDN and CDR2 FVKESK. This CDR3 reads CASSHFSGRVTYEQYF.

The chain joins TRBV20-1 to TRBJ1-6. The CDR3 is made up of 16 amino acids. Germline CDR1 and CDR2: DFQATT and SNEGSKA (reference sequence). The CDR3 reads CSARVSGSSYNSPLHF.

The CDR3 spells CASSLPGVQETQYF. The gene calls are TRBV4-1 and TRBJ2-5; absent DNA, TCRdb's TRBD1 call cannot be checked. Germline assignment: CDR1 MGHRA and CDR2 YSYEKL. The CDR3 contains 14 residues.

This chain connects TRBV10-2 to TRBJ2-1; absent DNA, TCRdb's TRBD1 call cannot be checked. The germline gives CDR1 WSHSY, CDR2 SAAADI. This CDR3 comprises 15 residues. The CDR3 reads CASRFRRGLSDEQFF.

This chain uses TRBV4-3 with TRBJ2-3; the D call from TCRdb, TRBD1, cannot be confirmed without DNA. CDR3 size: 15 residues. Germline values: CDR1 LGHNA, CDR2 YSLEER. CDR3 region: CASSQAGFKQGTQYF.

This chain links TRBV4-1 with TRBJ1-2; TCRdb designates TRBD1, a call that cannot be tested without DNA. This CDR3 has 15 residues. Germline V gene data show CDR1 as MGHRA and CDR2 as YSYEKL. CDR3 sequence: CASSQETGRSYGYTF.